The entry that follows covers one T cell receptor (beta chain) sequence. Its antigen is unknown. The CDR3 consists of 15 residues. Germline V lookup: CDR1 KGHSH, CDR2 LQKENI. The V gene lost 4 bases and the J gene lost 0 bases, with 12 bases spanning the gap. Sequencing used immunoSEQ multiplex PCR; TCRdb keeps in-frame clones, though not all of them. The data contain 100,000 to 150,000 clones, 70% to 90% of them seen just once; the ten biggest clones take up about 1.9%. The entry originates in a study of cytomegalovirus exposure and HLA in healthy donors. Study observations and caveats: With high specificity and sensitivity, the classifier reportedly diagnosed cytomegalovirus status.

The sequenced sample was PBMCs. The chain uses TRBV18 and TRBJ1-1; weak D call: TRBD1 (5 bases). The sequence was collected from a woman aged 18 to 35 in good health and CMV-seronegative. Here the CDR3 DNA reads TGTGCCAGCTCACTCGCCGCAGGGCTGAACACTGAAGCTTTCTTT. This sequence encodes CASSLAAGLNTEAFF.